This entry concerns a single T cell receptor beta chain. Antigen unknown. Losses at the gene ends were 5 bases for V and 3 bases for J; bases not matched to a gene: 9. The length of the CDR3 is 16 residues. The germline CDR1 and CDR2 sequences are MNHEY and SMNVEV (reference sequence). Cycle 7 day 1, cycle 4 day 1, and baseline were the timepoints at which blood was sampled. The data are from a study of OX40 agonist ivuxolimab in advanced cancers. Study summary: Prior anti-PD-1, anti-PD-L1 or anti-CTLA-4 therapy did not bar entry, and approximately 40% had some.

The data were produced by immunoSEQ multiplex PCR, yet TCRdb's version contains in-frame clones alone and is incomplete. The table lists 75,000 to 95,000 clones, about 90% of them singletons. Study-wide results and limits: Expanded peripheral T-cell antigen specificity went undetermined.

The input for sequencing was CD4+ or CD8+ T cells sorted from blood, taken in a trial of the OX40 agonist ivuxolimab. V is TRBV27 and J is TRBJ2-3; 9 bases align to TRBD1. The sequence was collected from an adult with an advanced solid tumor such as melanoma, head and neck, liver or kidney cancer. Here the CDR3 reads CASSVDRGWRTDTQYF. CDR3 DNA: TGTGCCAGCAGTGTCGACAGGGGGTGGAGAACAGATACGCAGTATTTT.